The source of this T cell receptor beta chain is a study of ipilimumab plus nivolumab after autologous stem cell transplantation. CDR3 length: 14 amino acids. CDR1 and CDR2 from the germline V gene are WSHSY and SAAADI. With V trimmed by 5 bases and J by 3 bases, 5 bases remained unmatched. TCRdb's table, derived via immunoSEQ multiplex PCR, lists solely in-frame clones and lacks some. This sample carries fewer than 85,000 clones, approximately 86% of them seen once, and the ten largest clones take approximately 2.2%. Checkpoint therapy with ipilimumab 1 mg/kg began 14 to 28 days after transplant. Patients received nivolumab 3 mg/kg at weeks 1, 4, 7, 10, then fortnightly to week 26.

The J gene is TRBJ2-7, the V gene TRBV10-2; 9 bases match TRBD1. This TCR came from a male donor with diffuse large B-cell lymphoma. The sequencing here drew on PBMCs, taken in a trial of ipilimumab plus nivolumab as post-transplant consolidation. The CDR3 DNA reads as TGCGCCAGCAGTACCGGGACAGGGCACTACGAGCAGTACTTC. Amino acids: CASSTGTGHYEQYF.